This record concerns one TCR beta chain sequence. TCRdb called the reads again in MiXCR, with one record for every CDR3 protein. The table shows 250,000 to 300,000 distinct CDR3 sequences, with 9.1% occurring only once. The data belong to a study of T cell repertoires in cytomegalovirus infection. Overall study: Carrying CMV and the relevant HLA type showed in public TCR beta signatures.

The CDR3 is 13 amino acids. CDR1 is SGHRS and CDR2 is YFSETQ in the germline V gene. The J segment lost 15 bases and the V segment lost 1 base, leaving 10 bases of the junction unmatched. The sample taken for sequencing was PBMCs. This TCR was recovered from a human donor in good health (CMV status not recorded). Some clones in this sample may be carry-over from other donors' samples. The J gene is TRBJ2-1, the V gene TRBV5-1; the match to TRBD1 covers 7 bases. This CDR3 is CASSLLTDRAGFF. In DNA, the CDR3 is TGCGCCAGCAGCTTGCTGACCGACAGGGCTGGGTTCTTC. Full variable domain (remainder filled in from reference TRBV5-1 and TRBJ2-1): KAGVTQTPRYLIKTRGQQVTLSCSPISGHRSVSWYQQTPGQGLQFLFEYFSETQRNKGNFPGRFSGRQFSNSRSEMNVSTLELGDSALYLCASSLLTDRAGFFGPGTRLTVL.